This TCR beta chain was sequenced for a study of regulatory T cells in long-lasting Graves disease. Study summary: The criterion for persistent Graves' disease was over 5 years of antithyroid drugs with positive TSH receptor antibodies. The study, taken as a whole, reports: Reduced TCR diversity was observed in persistent Graves' patients versus newly diagnosed patients. TRBV28, TRBJ1-2 and TRBJ2-5 were segments that persistent disease favored.

This clonotype was seen many times. What it binds is unknown. The time point is: persistent/refractory GD, antithyroid drugs over 5 years with positive TRAb. TCR sequences were obtained from RNA taken from PBMCs. EDTA tubes collected approximately 10 milliliters of peripheral blood. Germline values: CDR1 SGHVS, CDR2 FQNEAQ. V was pared by 4 bases and J by 2 bases, with 14 bases of the junction left unmatched. The CDR3 runs to 19 residues. The TCR beta library used iRepertoire HTBI primers with Arm-PCR amplification of CDR3. TCRdb redid the calling of the multiplex PCR reads with MiXCR, one entry per CDR3 protein. The sample carries fewer than 600,000 distinct CDR3 sequences, around a fifth recorded once.

J is TRBJ1-3 and V is TRBV7-8, with 10 bases that match TRBD1. The TCR sequence derives from a female donor with Graves disease. The sequences come from peripheral blood mononuclear cells (PBMCs), collected when the disease was refractory, from a patient treated with antithyroid drugs. The DNA of the CDR3 is TGTGCCAGCAGCTCGACTTCCTACTCCGGGACAGGGGCTGGAAACACCATATATTTT. Its translation is CASSSTSYSGTGAGNTIYF.